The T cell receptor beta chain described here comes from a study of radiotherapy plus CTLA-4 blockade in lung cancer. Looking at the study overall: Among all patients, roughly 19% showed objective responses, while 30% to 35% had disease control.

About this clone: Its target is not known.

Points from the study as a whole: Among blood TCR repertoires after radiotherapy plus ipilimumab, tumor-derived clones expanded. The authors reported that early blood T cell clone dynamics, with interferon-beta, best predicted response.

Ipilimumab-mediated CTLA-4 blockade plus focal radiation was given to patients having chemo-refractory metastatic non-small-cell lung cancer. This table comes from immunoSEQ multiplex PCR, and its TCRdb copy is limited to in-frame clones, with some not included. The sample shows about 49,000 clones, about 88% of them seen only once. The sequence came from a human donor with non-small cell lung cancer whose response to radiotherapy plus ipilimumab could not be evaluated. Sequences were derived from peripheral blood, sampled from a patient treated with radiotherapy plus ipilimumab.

As DNA, the CDR3 is TGCGCCAGCAGCCGAGACGGGGGGGGCTCCTACGAGCAGTACTTC. Translating gives CASSRDGGGSYEQYF. V and J are TRBV5-1 and TRBJ2-7; 8 bases align to TRBD2. The CDR3 runs 15 residues. V lost 4 bases and J lost 0; bases outside the gene matches: 6. CDR1 and CDR2 (germline): SGHRS, YFSETQ. The full variable domain, completed using reference TRBV5-1 and TRBJ2-7, is KAGVTQTPRYLIKTRGQQVTLSCSPISGHRSVSWYQQTPGQGLQFLFEYFSETQRNKGNFPGRFSGRQFSNSRSEMNVSTLELGDSALYLCASSRDGGGSYEQYFGPGTRLTVT.